The 30 T cell receptor beta chains reported below all come from one sample, sequenced in a study of T cell responses to AZD1222 COVID-19 vaccine. TCRdb keeps only in-frame clones here, not all; method: immunoSEQ multiplex PCR. The sample has roughly 200,000 clones; 90% to 95% are singletons. This material consisted of peripheral blood, taken 28 days after the second AZD1222 dose. All receptors derive from an adult who received the AZD1222 COVID-19 vaccine.

The rearrangement joins TRBV6-5 to TRBJ2-3; D ambiguous. The germline CDR1 and CDR2 sequences are MNHEY and SVGAGI. The CDR3 is made up of 13 amino acids. V shed 6 bases and J shed 6 bases, with 13 bases lying between them. CDR3 loop: CASSLRSADTQYF. CDR3 nucleotides: TGTGCCAGCAGCCTTCGGTCTGCTGATACGCAGTATTTT.

The chain's CDR3 is CASRGDRNKAYEQYF. The CDR3 DNA reads as TGTGCCAGCAGGGGGGACAGGAACAAGGCCTACGAGCAGTACTTC. The V gene is TRBV2, the J gene TRBJ2-7; TRBD1 matches 8 bases. V lost 6 bases, J lost 2 bases, and 9 bases stayed unmatched. The CDR3 spans 15 residues. Germline assignment: CDR1 SNHLY and CDR2 FYNNEI.

The CDR3 protein is CASSRGDTQYF. Written as DNA, the CDR3 is TGTGCCAGCAGCCGAGGAGATACGCAGTATTTT. This chain connects TRBV4-2 to TRBJ2-3; D gene ambiguous. CDR1 is LGHNA and CDR2 is YNFKEQ in the germline V gene. This CDR3 has 11 amino acids. V shed 4 bases and J shed 5 bases, with 4 bases lying between them.

As DNA, the CDR3 is TGTGCCAGCAGCACCCAGGGGGACCAGCCCCAGCATTTT. It encodes CASSTQGDQPQHF. The genes are TRBV7-2 and TRBJ1-5; 7 nucleotides line up with TRBD1. Germline lookup yields CDR1 SGHTA and CDR2 FQGNSA. The CDR3 extends over 13 amino acids. V trimming: 5 bases; J trimming: 7 bases; junction bases outside the gene matches: 5.

V is TRBV6-4 and J is TRBJ2-1; no clear D. In germline, CDR1 is MRHNA, CDR2 SNTAGT. The CDR3 is 15 amino acids. Trimming pared 5 bases from V and 5 bases from J, leaving 16 bases between. The CDR3 nucleotides read TGTGCCAGCAGTTCAGCCTCTGGCGGAAACAATGAGCAGTTCTTC. It codes for CASSSASGGNNEQFF.

The chain recombines TRBV3-1 (or the pseudogene TRBV3-2) with TRBJ1-2; D might be TRBD1 (6 bases). The V end was cut by 0 bases, the J end by 8 bases, with 16 bases between. Germline-derived CDR1 and CDR2 are LGHDT and YNNKEL (reference sequence). This CDR3 has 15 amino acids. Here the CDR3 DNA reads TGTGCCAGCAGCCAAGATGCCCCCCACAGGGACGGCTACACCTTC. This sequence encodes CASSQDAPHRDGYTF.

The chain recombines TRBV11-3 with TRBJ1-3; D gene uncertain. Between the trimmed V and J ends, which lost 5 bases and 4 bases, there was a span of 6 bases. Germline-derived CDR1 and CDR2 are SGHNT and YENEEA. This CDR3 has 12 amino acids. The CDR3 DNA sequence: TGTGCCAGCAGCCTCGACGGAAACACCATATATTTT. It is translated as CASSLDGNTIYF.

The rearrangement uses TRBV19 and TRBJ1-5, with D possibly being TRBD1 (6 bases). The CDR3 loop spans 15 amino acids. V was cut by 5 bases and J by 6 bases, with 17 bases left in between. The germline V gene has CDR1 LNHDA and CDR2 SQIVND (reference sequence). CDR3 nucleotides: TGTGCCAGTAGTTCCATCGTCAGGGGTTCTCAGCCCCAGCATTTT. Amino acid sequence: CASSSIVRGSQPQHF.

V gene TRBV2 combines with J gene TRBJ2-7; TRBD1 agrees at 8 bases. The V gene's germline CDR1 is SNHLY and CDR2 FYNNEI. V dropped 4 bases and J dropped 6; count of bases not matched to a gene: 2. The CDR3 has 12 amino acids. CDR3 region: CASSAGTGEQYF. The CDR3 bases are TGTGCCAGCAGTGCTGGGACAGGCGAGCAGTACTTC.

The rearrangement uses TRBV11-3 and TRBJ2-7, with 9 bases aligning to TRBD2. V lost 4 bases, J lost 12 bases, and 10 bases stayed unmatched. Germline lookup yields CDR1 SGHNT and CDR2 YENEEA. CDR3 length: 13 amino acids. CDR3: CASSSLAGLKVYF. In nucleotides, the CDR3 is TGTGCCAGCAGCTCCCTAGCGGGGTTGAAGGTGTACTTC.

The chain employs TRBV5-1 and TRBJ2-3; possible D gene TRBD1, 6 bases. The V and J ends lost 0 bases and 3 bases respectively, with 8 bases between them. The CDR3 extends over 14 amino acids. Germline V gene lookup returns CDR1 SGHRS and CDR2 YFSETQ. CDR3 sequence: CASSLEGETDTQYF. CDR3 bases: TGCGCCAGCAGCTTGGAGGGGGAAACAGATACGCAGTATTTT.

The chain combines TRBV3-1 (or the pseudogene TRBV3-2) with TRBJ2-1; 7 positions agree with TRBD1. The CDR3 is 15 residues long. J was trimmed by 8 bases and V by 4 bases; bases with no gene match: 11. Germline V CDR1 and CDR2: LGHDT, YNNKEL (reference sequence). The chain's CDR3 is CASSPGTAKGDEQFF. The CDR3 DNA reads TGTGCCAGCAGCCCCGGGACAGCCAAGGGGGATGAGCAGTTCTTC.

This chain links TRBV6-5 with TRBJ1-2; no clear D gene. Trimming cost V 6 bases and J 0 bases, with 8 bases left between them. The CDR3 consists of 13 residues. The germline CDR1 and CDR2 sequences are MNHEY and SVGAGI. In DNA form, the CDR3 reads TGTGCCAGCAGGTTGGACGCTAACTATGGCTACACCTTC. Translated: CASRLDANYGYTF.

This clone appeared a single time. The chain is built from TRBV10-2 and TRBJ2-5; TRBD1 or TRBD2 may be the D gene (5 bases each). Germline CDR1 WSHSY, CDR2 SAAADI. V was trimmed by 2 bases and J by 7 bases, leaving 8 bases between them. This CDR3 is built from 12 residues. As DNA, the CDR3 is TGCGCCAGCAGTGAGCCTGGGGGGACCCAGTACTTC. Translated, it gives CASSEPGGTQYF.

The V gene is TRBV10-1, the J gene TRBJ2-1; maybe TRBD2 (7 bases). The germline gives CDR1 WNHNN, CDR2 SYGVQD (reference sequence). Trimming removed 5 bases at V and 3 bases at J, with 14 bases between. The CDR3 loop spans 15 amino acids. The CDR3 DNA follows: TGCGCCAGCAGTAACAGGGAGGGCCACTACAATGAGCAGTTCTTC. Protein sequence: CASSNREGHYNEQFF.

The chain is built from TRBV27 and TRBJ1-2, with a possible D match to TRBD1 (5 bases). V lost 5 bases to trimming and J lost 8 bases, with 9 bases between them. This CDR3 has 11 amino acids. CDR1 and CDR2 from the germline V gene are MNHEY and SMNVEV (reference sequence). CDR3 residues: CASSGTSGYTF. The CDR3 region has the DNA TGTGCCAGCAGTGGGACCAGCGGCTACACCTTC.

J is TRBJ2-3 and V is TRBV10-3; D unclear. V lost 5 bases and J 0 bases, leaving 15 bases between the germline ends. The CDR3 totals 16 residues. The germline V gene has CDR1 ENHRY and CDR2 SYGVKD. The CDR3 protein is CAISQLGSLSTDTQYF. The CDR3 DNA reads TGTGCCATCAGTCAATTGGGGTCTCTTAGCACAGATACGCAGTATTTT.

The gene calls are TRBV18 and TRBJ2-5, with a possible D match to TRBD2 (7 bases). Between the trimmed V and J ends, which lost 5 bases and 3 bases, there was a span of 10 bases. The germline gives CDR1 KGHSH, CDR2 LQKENI. The CDR3 is 13 amino acids. The CDR3 loop is CASSGRDKETQYF. CDR3 nucleotide sequence: TGTGCCAGCTCAGGGAGGGACAAAGAGACCCAGTACTTC.

V is TRBV7-3 and J is TRBJ2-7; no clear D. The CDR3 is 14 residues long. The germline V gene has CDR1 SGHTA and CDR2 FQGTGA. Between the trimmed V and J ends, which lost 2 bases and 0 bases, there was a span of 8 bases. CDR3 DNA: TGTGCCAGCAGCTTATTGCCTACCTCCTACGAGCAGTACTTC. It encodes CASSLLPTSYEQYF.

The chain has TRBV5-1 and TRBJ2-4, with 9 bases identical to TRBD2. Germline V gene sequence: CDR1 SGHRS, CDR2 YFSETQ. Unmatched junction bases numbered 3, after V lost 6 bases and J lost 2 bases. CDR3 size: 14 residues. In nucleotides, the CDR3 is TGCGCCAGCACCCCTAGCGGGACCAAAAACATTCAGTACTTC. It is translated as CASTPSGTKNIQYF.

This clone appeared a single time. This sequence joins TRBV4-2 and TRBJ2-3; 7 bases are shared with TRBD2. The V gene's germline CDR1 is LGHNA and CDR2 YNFKEQ. The CDR3 runs 18 residues. The junction had 18 bases not matched to a gene; V was cut back by 4 bases and J by 5 bases. This CDR3 is CASSRTALAQIRGDTQYF. The CDR3, as DNA: TGTGCCAGCAGCCGAACCGCACTAGCGCAAATTAGGGGAGATACGCAGTATTTT.

This chain joins TRBV5-1 and TRBJ2-7; no reliable D call. The CDR3 covers 15 residues. From germline, CDR1 is SGHRS and CDR2 YFSETQ. V shed 0 bases and J shed 2 bases, with 12 bases lying between them. CDR3 in amino acids: CASSLDGSSPYEQYF. In DNA form, the CDR3 reads TGCGCCAGCAGCTTGGATGGTAGCTCGCCCTACGAGCAGTACTTC.

The V gene is TRBV10-3, the J gene TRBJ1-2; no clear D gene. Germline-derived CDR1 and CDR2 are ENHRY and SYGVKD. This CDR3 is 12 amino acids long. With 2 bases removed from V and 7 bases from J, the gap between germline ends came to 8 bases. Written as DNA, the CDR3 is TGTGCCATCAGTGAGAACTGGGCTGGCTACACCTTC. Translated, it gives CAISENWAGYTF.

V is TRBV5-1 and J is TRBJ2-7; D gene ambiguous. Per germline, CDR1 SGHRS and CDR2 YFSETQ. The CDR3 extends over 14 amino acids. Deletions cut 4 bases from V and 6 bases from J, with 17 bases between. The CDR3 reads CASSVGPRSPEQYF. CDR3 bases: TGCGCCAGCAGCGTCGGTCCCCGGTCCCCCGAGCAGTACTTC.

V and J are TRBV6-5 and TRBJ1-1; possible D gene TRBD1, 6 bases. This CDR3 has 13 amino acids. V lost 6 bases and J 8 bases, leaving 16 bases between the germline ends. Germline V gene data show CDR1 as MNHEY and CDR2 as SVGAGI. In DNA form, the CDR3 reads TGTGCCAGCAGGCAACTTTTTGGGACAGAAGCTTTCTTT. Translation: CASRQLFGTEAFF.

This chain joins TRBV12-3 or TRBV12-4 and TRBJ2-3; D gene uncertain. V lost 5 bases and J lost 6, with 9 bases in between. The CDR3 consists of 12 residues. The CDR3, as DNA: TGTGCCAGCAGTCCCCGGCGGGATACGCAGTATTTT. Protein sequence: CASSPRRDTQYF.

In its sample, this clone was seen a few times. J is TRBJ2-1 and V is TRBV3-1 (or the pseudogene TRBV3-2); D is unresolved. Trimming pared 1 base from V and 13 bases from J, leaving 17 bases between. This CDR3 spans 14 amino acids. Germline CDR1 LGHDT, CDR2 YNNKEL (reference sequence). As DNA, the CDR3 is TGTGCCAGCAGCCAAGTTTCAGGTCGAGCTTTTCAGTTCTTC. Its translation is CASSQVSGRAFQFF.

The V gene is TRBV9, the J gene TRBJ2-3; 8 bases map to TRBD2. This CDR3 is built from 16 residues. V shed 2 bases, J shed 1 base, and the junction held 6 bases outside the gene matches. Germline lookup yields CDR1 SGDLS and CDR2 YYNGEE. This CDR3 reads CASSVVVAGRTDTQYF. For the CDR3, the DNA is TGTGCCAGCAGCGTGGTAGTAGCGGGGCGCACAGATACGCAGTATTTT.

The V and J genes are TRBV4-1 and TRBJ1-1; D is uncertain. This CDR3 region has 13 residues. Trimming pared 4 bases from V and 1 base from J, leaving 7 bases between. Per germline, CDR1 MGHRA and CDR2 YSYEKL. CDR3 sequence: CASSLWTNTEAFF. CDR3 DNA: TGCGCCAGCAGCCTATGGACGAACACTGAAGCTTTCTTT.

This chain joins TRBV7-9 and TRBJ1-6; 7 bases are shared with TRBD1. The CDR3 spans 14 residues. V trimming: 4 bases; J trimming: 9 bases; junction bases outside the gene matches: 6. In germline, CDR1 is SEHNR, CDR2 FQNEAQ (reference sequence). CDR3 sequence reads: CASSSGGRISPLHF. DNA of the CDR3: TGTGCCAGCAGCTCAGGGGGGAGAATTTCACCCCTCCACTTT.